The 2 T cell receptor beta chains below come from one sample, sequenced in a study of shared clonotypes between healthy human individuals (dated by TCRdb to 2018 to 2021). The library came from the immunoSEQ multiplex PCR assay. As stored in TCRdb, this immuneACCESS dataset retains in-frame rearrangements with V and J assigned. A fraction of the clones does not appear; measured against another copy, unresolved V genes explain less than half of the discrepancy, and the remainder lacks a known reason. The sample yields under 2.5 million clones; around 93% were counted once. The ten largest account for around 0.4% of the sample. The sequenced sample was naive CD4+ T cells from PBMCs. The intended sense of this specimen's cell subset or site label: CD45RA+ positively selected. Every receptor here comes from a man between 18 and 35 years old in good health. Some clones in this sample may be carry-over from other donors' samples.

This chain joins TRBV4-2 and TRBJ2-1; 8 bases align to TRBD1. The CDR3 is 17 amino acids. Germline values: CDR1 LGHNA, CDR2 YNFKEQ. V lost 3 bases and J lost 2; bases outside the gene matches: 9. The CDR3 nucleotides read TGTGCCAGCAGCCAGCCTCCCGGACAGGGAACCTACAATGAGCAGTTCTTC. Its protein product is CASSQPPGQGTYNEQFF.

The V and J genes are TRBV14 and TRBJ2-4; a weak D match, TRBD1 (5 bases). The CDR3 runs 13 residues. The V end lost 1 base, the J end lost 11 bases, and 12 bases lay between the germline ends. The germline gives CDR1 SGHDN, CDR2 FVKESK. The CDR3 DNA is TGTGCCAGCAGCCAAGCGAAGGGGTGGGTTCAGTACTTC. It codes for CASSQAKGWVQYF.